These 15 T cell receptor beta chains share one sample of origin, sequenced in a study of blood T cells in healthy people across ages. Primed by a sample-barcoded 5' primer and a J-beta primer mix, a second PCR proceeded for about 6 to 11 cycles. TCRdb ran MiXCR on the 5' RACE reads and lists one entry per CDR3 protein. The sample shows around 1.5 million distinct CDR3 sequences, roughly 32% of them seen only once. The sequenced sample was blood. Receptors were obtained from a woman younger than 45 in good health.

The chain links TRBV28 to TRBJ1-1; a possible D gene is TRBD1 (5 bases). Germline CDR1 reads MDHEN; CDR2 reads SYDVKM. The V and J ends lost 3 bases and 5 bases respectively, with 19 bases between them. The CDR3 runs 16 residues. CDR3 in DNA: TGTGCCAGCAGTTTCTCGAGTGAGGGGCTATGGACTGAAGCTTTCTTT. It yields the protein CASSFSSEGLWTEAFF.

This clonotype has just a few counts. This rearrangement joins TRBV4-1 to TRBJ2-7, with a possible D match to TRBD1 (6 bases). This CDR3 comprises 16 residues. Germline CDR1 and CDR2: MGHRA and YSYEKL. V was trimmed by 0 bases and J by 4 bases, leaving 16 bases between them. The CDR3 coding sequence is TGCGCCAGCAGCCAAGAACATCGGACAGCACCTTACGAGCAGTACTTC. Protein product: CASSQEHRTAPYEQYF.

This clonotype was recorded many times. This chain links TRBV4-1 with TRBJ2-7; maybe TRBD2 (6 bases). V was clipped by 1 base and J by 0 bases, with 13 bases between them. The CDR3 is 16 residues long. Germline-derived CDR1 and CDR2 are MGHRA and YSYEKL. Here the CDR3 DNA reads TGCGCCAGCAGCCAAGTACCGGGAGCGATCTCCTACGAGCAGTACTTC. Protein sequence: CASSQVPGAISYEQYF.

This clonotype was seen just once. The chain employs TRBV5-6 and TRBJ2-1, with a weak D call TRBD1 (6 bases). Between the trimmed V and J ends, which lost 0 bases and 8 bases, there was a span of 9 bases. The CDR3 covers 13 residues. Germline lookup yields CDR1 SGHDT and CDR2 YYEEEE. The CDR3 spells CASSLVDSYEQFF. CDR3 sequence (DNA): TGTGCCAGCAGCTTGGTGGACAGCTATGAGCAGTTCTTC.

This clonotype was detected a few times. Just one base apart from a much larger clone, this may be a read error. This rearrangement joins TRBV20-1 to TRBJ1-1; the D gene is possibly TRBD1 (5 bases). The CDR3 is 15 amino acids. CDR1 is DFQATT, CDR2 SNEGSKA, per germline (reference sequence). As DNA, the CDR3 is TGCAGTACTAGAGATCTCTGGGCAGGGCCCACTGAAGCTTTCTTT. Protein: CSTRDLWAGPTEAFF.

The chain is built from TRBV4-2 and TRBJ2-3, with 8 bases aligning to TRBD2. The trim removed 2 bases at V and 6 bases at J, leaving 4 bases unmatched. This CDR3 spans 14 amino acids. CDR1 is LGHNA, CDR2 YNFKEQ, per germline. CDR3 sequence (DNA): TGTGCCAGCAGCCAAAGACTAGCGAGCGATACGCAGTATTTT. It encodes CASSQRLASDTQYF.

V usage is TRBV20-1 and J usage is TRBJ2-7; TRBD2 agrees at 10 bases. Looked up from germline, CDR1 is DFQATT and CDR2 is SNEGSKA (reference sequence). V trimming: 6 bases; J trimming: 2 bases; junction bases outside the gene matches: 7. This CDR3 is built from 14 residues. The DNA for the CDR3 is TGCAGTGCCCAAAGGACTAGCGGAGCCTACGAGCAGTACTTC. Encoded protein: CSAQRTSGAYEQYF.

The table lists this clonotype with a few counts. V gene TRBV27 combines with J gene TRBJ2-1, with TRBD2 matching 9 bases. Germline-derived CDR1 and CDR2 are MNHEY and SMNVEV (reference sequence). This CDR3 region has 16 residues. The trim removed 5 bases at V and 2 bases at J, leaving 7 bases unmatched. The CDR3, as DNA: TGTGCCAGCAGTAGTATAGCGGGAGCAGCCTACAATGAGCAGTTCTTC. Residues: CASSSIAGAAYNEQFF.

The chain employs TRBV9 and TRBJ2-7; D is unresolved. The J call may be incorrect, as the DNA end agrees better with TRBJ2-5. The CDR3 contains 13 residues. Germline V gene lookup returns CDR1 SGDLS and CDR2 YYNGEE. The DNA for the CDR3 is TGTGCCAGCAGCACAAGACCGAGGGAGACCCAGTACTTC. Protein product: CASSTRPRETQYF.

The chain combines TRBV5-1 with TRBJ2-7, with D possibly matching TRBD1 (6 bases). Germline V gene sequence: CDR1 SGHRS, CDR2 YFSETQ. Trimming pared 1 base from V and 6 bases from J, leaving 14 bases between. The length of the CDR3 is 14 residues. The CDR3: CASSLQGRRGEQYF. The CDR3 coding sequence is TGCGCCAGCAGCTTGCAGGGGCGCCGGGGCGAGCAGTACTTC. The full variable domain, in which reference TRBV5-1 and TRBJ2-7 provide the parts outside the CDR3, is KAGVTQTPRYLIKTRGQQVTLSCSPISGHRSVSWYQQTPGQGLQFLFEYFSETQRNKGNFPGRFSGRQFSNSRSEMNVSTLELGDSALYLCASSLQGRRGEQYFGPGTRLTVT.

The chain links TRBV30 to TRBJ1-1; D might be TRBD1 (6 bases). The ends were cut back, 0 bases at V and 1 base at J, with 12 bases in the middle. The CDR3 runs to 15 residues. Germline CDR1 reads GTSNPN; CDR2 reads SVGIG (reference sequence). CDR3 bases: TGTGCCTGGAGTGTCTATCAGGGGAGGAACACTGAAGCTTTCTTT. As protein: CAWSVYQGRNTEAFF.

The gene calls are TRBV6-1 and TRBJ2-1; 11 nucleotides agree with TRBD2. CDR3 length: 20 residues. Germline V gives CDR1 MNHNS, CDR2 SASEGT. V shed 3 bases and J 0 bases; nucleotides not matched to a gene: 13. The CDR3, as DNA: TGTGCCAGCAGTGATGCCGGGACTAGCGGACTTAGAGGCTCCTACAATGAGCAGTTCTTC. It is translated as CASSDAGTSGLRGSYNEQFF.

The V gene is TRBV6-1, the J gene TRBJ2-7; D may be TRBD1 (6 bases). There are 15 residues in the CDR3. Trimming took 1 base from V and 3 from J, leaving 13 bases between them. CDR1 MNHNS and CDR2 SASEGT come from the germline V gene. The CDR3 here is CASSEGQGTYYEQYF. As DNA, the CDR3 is TGTGCCAGCAGTGAAGGGCAGGGGACCTACTACGAGCAGTACTTC.

CDR3: CASSLSGVHNEQFF. The CDR3 coding sequence is TGCGCCAGCAGCTTAAGCGGCGTTCACAATGAGCAGTTCTTC. The chain recombines TRBV5-1 with TRBJ2-1, with a weak D call TRBD2 (5 bases). CDR3 length equals 14 residues. The V end lost 2 bases, the J end lost 5 bases, and 11 bases lay between the germline ends. Germline V lookup: CDR1 SGHRS, CDR2 YFSETQ.

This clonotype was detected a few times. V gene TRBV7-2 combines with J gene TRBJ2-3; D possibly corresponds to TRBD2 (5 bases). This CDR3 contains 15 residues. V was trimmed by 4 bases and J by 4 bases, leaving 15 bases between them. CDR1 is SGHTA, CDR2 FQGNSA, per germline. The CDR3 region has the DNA TGTGCCAGCAGCTCCGGACTTAGAGGTCCAGATACGCAGTATTTT. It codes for CASSSGLRGPDTQYF.